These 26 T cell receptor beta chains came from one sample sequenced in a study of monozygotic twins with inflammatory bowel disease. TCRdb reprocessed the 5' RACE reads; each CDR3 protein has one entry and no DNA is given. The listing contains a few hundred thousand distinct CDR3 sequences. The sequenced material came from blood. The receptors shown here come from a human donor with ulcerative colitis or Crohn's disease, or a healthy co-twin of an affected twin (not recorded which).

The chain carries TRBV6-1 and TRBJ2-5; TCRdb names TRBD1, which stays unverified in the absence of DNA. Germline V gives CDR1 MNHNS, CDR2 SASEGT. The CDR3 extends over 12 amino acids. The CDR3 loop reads CASRDVKETQYF.

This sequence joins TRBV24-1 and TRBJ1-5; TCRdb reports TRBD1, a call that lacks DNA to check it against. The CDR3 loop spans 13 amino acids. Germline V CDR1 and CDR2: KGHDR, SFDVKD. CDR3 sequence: CATSLQGNQPQHF.

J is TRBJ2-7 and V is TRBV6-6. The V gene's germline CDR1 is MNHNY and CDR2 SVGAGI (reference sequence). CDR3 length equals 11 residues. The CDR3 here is CASSYDGEQYF.

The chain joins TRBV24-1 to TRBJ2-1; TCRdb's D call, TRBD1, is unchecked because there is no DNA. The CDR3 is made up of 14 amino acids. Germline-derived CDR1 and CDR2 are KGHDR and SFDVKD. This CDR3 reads CATSADRAEQGQFF.

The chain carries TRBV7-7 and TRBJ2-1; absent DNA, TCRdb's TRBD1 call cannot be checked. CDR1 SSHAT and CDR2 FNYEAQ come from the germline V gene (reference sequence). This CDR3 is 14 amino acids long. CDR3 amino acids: CASSLGHPNNEQFF.

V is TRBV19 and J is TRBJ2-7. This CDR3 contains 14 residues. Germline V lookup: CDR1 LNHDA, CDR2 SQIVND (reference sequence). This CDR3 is CASSDLTVTYEQYF.

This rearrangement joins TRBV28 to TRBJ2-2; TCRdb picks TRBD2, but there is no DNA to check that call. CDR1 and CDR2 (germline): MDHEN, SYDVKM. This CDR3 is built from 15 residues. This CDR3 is CASTGGVLTTGELFF.

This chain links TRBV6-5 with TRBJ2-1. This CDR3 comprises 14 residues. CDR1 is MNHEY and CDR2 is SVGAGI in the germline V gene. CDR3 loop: CASSYAVGRYEQFF.

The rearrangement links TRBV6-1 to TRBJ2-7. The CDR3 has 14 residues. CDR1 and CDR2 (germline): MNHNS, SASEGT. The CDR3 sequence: CASSESGWGYEQYF.

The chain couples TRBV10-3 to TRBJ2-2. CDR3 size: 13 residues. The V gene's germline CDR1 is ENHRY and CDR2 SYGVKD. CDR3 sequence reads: CAISPMGSGELFF.

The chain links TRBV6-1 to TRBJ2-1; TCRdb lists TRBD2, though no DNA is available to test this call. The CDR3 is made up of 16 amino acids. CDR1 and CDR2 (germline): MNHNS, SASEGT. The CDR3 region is CASSPAGTSLYNEQFF.

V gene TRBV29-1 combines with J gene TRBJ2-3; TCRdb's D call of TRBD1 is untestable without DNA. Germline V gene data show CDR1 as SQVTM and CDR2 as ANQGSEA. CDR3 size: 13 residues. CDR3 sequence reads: CSCGDRGGDTQYF.

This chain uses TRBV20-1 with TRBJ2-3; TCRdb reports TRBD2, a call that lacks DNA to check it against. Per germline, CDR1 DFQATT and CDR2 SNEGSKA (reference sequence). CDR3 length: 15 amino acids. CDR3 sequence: CSARTSSPSTDTQYF.

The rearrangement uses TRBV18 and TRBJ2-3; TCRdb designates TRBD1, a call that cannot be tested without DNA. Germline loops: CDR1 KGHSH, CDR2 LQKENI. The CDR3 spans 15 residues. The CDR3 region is CASSPRTGDADTQYF.

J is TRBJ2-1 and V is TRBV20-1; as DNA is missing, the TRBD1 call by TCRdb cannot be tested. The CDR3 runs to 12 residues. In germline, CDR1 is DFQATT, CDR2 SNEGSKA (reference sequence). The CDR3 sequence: CSASRTHNEQFF.

The CDR3 is CASSPGGWYYNEQFF. The chain employs TRBV14 and TRBJ2-1; the D call of TRBD1 rests on TCRdb alone, since no DNA is present to check it. CDR3 length: 15 residues. Germline V lookup: CDR1 SGHDN, CDR2 FVKESK.

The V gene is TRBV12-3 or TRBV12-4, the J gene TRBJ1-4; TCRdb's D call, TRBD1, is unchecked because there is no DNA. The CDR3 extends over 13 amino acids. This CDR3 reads CASSGRQGEKLFF.

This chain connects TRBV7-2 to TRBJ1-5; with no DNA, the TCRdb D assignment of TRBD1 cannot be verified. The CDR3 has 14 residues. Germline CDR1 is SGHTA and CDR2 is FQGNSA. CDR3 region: CASSLVREDQPQHF.

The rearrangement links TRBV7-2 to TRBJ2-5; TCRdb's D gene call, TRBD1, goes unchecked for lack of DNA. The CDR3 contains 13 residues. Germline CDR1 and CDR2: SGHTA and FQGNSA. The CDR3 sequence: CASSLTQGETQYF.

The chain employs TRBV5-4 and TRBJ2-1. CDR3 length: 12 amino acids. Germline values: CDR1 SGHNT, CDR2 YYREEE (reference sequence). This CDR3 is CASSPSGNEQFF.

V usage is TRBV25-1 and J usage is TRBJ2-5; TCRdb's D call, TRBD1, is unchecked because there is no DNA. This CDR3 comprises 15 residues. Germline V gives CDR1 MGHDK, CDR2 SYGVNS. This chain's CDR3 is CASSEYGGLQETQYF.

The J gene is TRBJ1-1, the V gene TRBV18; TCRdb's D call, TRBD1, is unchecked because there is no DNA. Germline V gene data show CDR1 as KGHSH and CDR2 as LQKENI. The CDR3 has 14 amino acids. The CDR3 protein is CASSRTELNTEAFF.

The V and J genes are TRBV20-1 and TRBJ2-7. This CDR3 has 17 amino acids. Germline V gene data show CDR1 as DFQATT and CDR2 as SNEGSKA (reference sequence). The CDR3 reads CSARIASGTRHSYEQYF.

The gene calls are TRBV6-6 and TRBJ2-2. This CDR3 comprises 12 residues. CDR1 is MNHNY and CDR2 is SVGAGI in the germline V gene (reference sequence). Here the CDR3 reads CADQEGDGELFF.

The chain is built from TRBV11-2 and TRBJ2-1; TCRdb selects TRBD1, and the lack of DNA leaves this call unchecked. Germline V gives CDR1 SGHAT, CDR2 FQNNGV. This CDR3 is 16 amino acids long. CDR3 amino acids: CASSLHGAGPLLEQFF.

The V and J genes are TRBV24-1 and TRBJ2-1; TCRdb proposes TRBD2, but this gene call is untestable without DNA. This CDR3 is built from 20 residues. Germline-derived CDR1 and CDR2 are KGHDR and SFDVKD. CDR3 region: CATSAIGTSGSDRGYNEQFF.